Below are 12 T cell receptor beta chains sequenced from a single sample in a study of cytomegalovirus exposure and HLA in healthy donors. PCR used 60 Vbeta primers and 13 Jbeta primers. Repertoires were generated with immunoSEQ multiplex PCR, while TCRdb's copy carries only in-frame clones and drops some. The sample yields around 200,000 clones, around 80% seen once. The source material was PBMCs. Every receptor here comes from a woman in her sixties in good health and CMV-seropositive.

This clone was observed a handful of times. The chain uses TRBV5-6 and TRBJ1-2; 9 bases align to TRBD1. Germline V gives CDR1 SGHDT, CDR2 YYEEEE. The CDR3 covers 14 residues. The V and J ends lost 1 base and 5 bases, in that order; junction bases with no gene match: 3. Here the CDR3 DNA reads TGTGCCAGCAGCTTGTTGGGGACAGGGTATGGCTACACCTTC. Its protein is CASSLLGTGYGYTF.

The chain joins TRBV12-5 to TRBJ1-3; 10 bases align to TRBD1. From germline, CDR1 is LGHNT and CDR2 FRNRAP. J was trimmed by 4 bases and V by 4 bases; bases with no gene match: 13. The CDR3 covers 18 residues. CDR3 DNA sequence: TGTGCTAGTGGTTCGCCGGGACAGGGGATCTCGGCCGGAAACACCATATATTTT. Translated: CASGSPGQGISAGNTIYF.

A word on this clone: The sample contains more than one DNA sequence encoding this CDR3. CDR3 nucleotides: TGTGCCAGCTCACCAGGCGGTAAGGGGTCAGAGACCCAGTACTTC. Amino acid sequence: CASSPGGKGSETQYF. The J gene is TRBJ2-5, the V gene TRBV18; tentatively, D is TRBD1 (5 bases). CDR1 is KGHSH and CDR2 is LQKENI in the germline V gene. The CDR3 length is 15 residues. Trimming removed 2 bases at V and 4 bases at J, with 14 bases between.

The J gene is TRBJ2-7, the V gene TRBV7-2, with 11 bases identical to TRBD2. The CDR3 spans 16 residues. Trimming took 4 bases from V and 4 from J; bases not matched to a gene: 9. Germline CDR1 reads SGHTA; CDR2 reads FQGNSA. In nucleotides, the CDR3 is TGTGCCAGCAGCTCCGGTGGGACTAGCGGTTCATACGAGCAGTACTTC. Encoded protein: CASSSGGTSGSYEQYF. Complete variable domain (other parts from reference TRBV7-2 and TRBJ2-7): GAGVSQSPSNKVTEKGKDVELRCDPISGHTALYWYRQSLGQGLEFLIYFQGNSAPDKSGLPSDRFSAERTGGSVSTLTIQRTQQEDSAVYLCASSSGGTSGSYEQYFGPGTRLTVT.

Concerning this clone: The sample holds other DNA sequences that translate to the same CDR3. The CDR3 DNA reads TGTGCCAGCAGCTTAACTAGCGAGAACACCGGGGAGCTGTTTTTT. This translates into CASSLTSENTGELFF. The chain carries TRBV13 and TRBJ2-2, with TRBD2 identical over 7 bases. V was clipped by 2 bases and J by 1 base; unmatched bases: 1. The CDR3 consists of 15 residues. The germline V gene has CDR1 PRHDT and CDR2 FYEKMQ (reference sequence). The whole variable domain, filled in from reference TRBV13 and TRBJ2-2, reads AAGVIQSPRHLIKEKRETATLKCYPIPRHDTVYWYQQGPGQDPQFLISFYEKMQSDKGSIPDRFSAQQFSDYHSELNMSSLELGDSALYFCASSLTSENTGELFFGEGSRLTVL.

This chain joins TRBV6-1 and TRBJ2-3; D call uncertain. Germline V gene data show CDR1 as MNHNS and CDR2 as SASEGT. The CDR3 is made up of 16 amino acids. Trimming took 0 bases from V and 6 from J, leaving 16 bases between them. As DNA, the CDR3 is TGTGCCAGCAGTGAAGCGCACGGTAGCTTTCGGGATACGCAGTATTTT. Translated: CASSEAHGSFRDTQYF.

This CDR3 reads CASSSAGLSYEQYF. For the CDR3, the DNA is TGTGCCAGCTCCTCAGCGGGGCTCTCCTACGAGCAGTACTTC. The chain combines TRBV7-2 with TRBJ2-7, with 7 bases fitting TRBD2. Germline V gene data show CDR1 as SGHTA and CDR2 as FQGNSA. The junction had 7 bases not matched to a gene; V was cut back by 8 bases and J by 0 bases. The CDR3 runs to 14 residues. Variable domain in full (rest from reference TRBV7-2 and TRBJ2-7): GAGVSQSPSNKVTEKGKDVELRCDPISGHTALYWYRQSLGQGLEFLIYFQGNSAPDKSGLPSDRFSAERTGGSVSTLTIQRTQQEDSAVYLCASSSAGLSYEQYFGPGTRLTVT.

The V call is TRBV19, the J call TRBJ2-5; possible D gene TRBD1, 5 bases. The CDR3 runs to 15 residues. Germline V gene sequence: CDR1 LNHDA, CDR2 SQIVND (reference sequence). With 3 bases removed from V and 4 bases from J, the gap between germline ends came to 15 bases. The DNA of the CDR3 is TGTGCCAGTAGTATTTGGTTAGGGGAAGGAGAGACCCAGTACTTC. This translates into CASSIWLGEGETQYF.

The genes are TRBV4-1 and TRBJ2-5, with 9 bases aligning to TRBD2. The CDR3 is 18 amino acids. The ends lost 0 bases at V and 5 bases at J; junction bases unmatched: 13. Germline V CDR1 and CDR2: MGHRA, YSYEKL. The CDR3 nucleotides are TGCGCCAGCAGCCAAGATCAGAGAGGCGGGGGGGCCGGGGAGACCCAGTACTTC. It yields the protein CASSQDQRGGGAGETQYF.

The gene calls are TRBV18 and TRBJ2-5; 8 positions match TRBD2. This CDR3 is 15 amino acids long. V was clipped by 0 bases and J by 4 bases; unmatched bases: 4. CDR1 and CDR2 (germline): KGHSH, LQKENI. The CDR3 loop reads CASSPPTGGGETQYF. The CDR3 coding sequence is TGTGCCAGCTCACCACCCACGGGAGGGGGAGAGACCCAGTACTTC.

CDR3 region: CASSLGQDIYGYTF. CDR3 nucleotides: TGTGCCAGCAGCTTGGGGCAGGATATATATGGCTACACCTTC. The rearrangement links TRBV5-5 to TRBJ1-2; D call uncertain. Germline-derived CDR1 and CDR2 are SGHKS and YYEKEE (reference sequence). Trimming took off 0 bases at V and 5 bases at J, with 11 bases between the two ends. CDR3 length: 14 amino acids.

The CDR3 protein is CASSQGATGSLSGNTIYF. CDR3 DNA: TGCGCCAGCAGCCAAGGGGCGACAGGCTCGCTCTCTGGAAACACCATATATTTT. This chain connects TRBV4-1 to TRBJ1-3; D might be TRBD1 (6 bases). The CDR3 covers 18 residues. V lost 1 base, J lost 0 bases, and 16 bases lay in between. The V gene's germline CDR1 is MGHRA and CDR2 YSYEKL.